Each of the 27 T cell receptor beta chains below was sequenced from the same sample in a study of human thymus T cells. Clones were read by immunoSEQ multiplex PCR, and TCRdb kept only the in-frame ones, dropping some. Among 40,000 to 45,000 clones listed, nearly 95% were seen once. The sequenced sample was blood. The receptor source for this set is a boy under two years old with a congenital heart defect but otherwise immunologically healthy.

The rearrangement joins TRBV5-1 to TRBJ2-2, with D uncertain. The CDR3 loop spans 17 amino acids. Between the trimmed V and J ends, which lost 4 bases and 5 bases, there was a span of 21 bases. Germline lookup yields CDR1 SGHRS and CDR2 YFSETQ. In DNA form, the CDR3 reads TGCGCCAGCAGCCCCCCTCGGGCAGGCCTGAGGACCGGGGAGCTGTTTTTT. It encodes CASSPPRAGLRTGELFF.

The chain combines TRBV6-1 with TRBJ2-7; the D gene is possibly TRBD1 (5 bases). The germline gives CDR1 MNHNS, CDR2 SASEGT. The CDR3 loop spans 16 amino acids. Trimming took off 2 bases at V and 6 bases at J, with 20 bases between the two ends. The CDR3: CASSESSPSFRGEQYF. The CDR3 DNA follows: TGTGCCAGCAGTGAAAGTTCCCCCTCCTTTAGGGGCGAGCAGTACTTC.

The chain couples TRBV7-9 to TRBJ1-3; TRBD1 matches 9 bases. This CDR3 has 15 amino acids. Germline CDR1 reads SEHNR; CDR2 reads FQNEAQ (reference sequence). With 5 bases clipped from V and 2 bases from J, the junction kept 4 bases outside the gene matches. In DNA, the CDR3 is TGTGCCAGCAGCCTCACAGGGGGCGCTGGAAACACCATATATTTT. Its translation is CASSLTGGAGNTIYF. Supplemented by reference TRBV7-9 and TRBJ1-3, the full variable domain reads DTGVSQNPRHKITKRGQNVTFRCDPISEHNRLYWYRQTLGQGPEFLTYFQNEAQLEKSRLLSDRFSAERPKGSFSTLEIQRTEQGDSAMYLCASSLTGGAGNTIYFGEGSWLTVV.

V is TRBV4-3 and J is TRBJ2-3; D is unresolved. The CDR3 totals 14 residues. The germline CDR1 and CDR2 sequences are LGHNA and YSLEER. Trimming removed 0 bases from V and 4 bases from J, with 8 bases in between. This CDR3 reads CASSQESPPDTQYF. CDR3 nucleotides: TGCGCCAGCAGCCAAGAATCTCCTCCAGATACGCAGTATTTT.

This chain joins TRBV12-5 and TRBJ2-7; 9 bases agree with TRBD1. V was pared by 5 bases and J by 5 bases, with 7 bases of the junction left unmatched. This CDR3 has 14 residues. Germline CDR1 reads LGHNT; CDR2 reads FRNRAP. This CDR3 is CASGPGTGKNEQYF. CDR3 nucleotides: TGTGCTAGTGGTCCCGGGACAGGGAAAAACGAGCAGTACTTC. Supplemented by reference TRBV12-5 and TRBJ2-7, the full variable domain reads DARVTQTPRHKVTEMGQEVTMRCQPILGHNTVFWYRQTMMQGLELLAYFRNRAPLDDSGMPKDRFSAEMPDATLATLKIQPSEPRDSAVYFCASGPGTGKNEQYFGPGTRLTVT.

V gene TRBV2 combines with J gene TRBJ2-2; D not certain. V dropped 2 bases and J dropped 6 bases, with 1 base sitting between them. Germline CDR1 is SNHLY and CDR2 is FYNNEI. The length of the CDR3 is 11 residues. As DNA, the CDR3 is TGTGCCAGCAGTGAACCCGGGGAGCTGTTTTTT. This translates into CASSEPGELFF.

This sequence joins TRBV9 and TRBJ2-7; the D is unclear. The CDR3 has 13 amino acids. Germline loops: CDR1 SGDLS, CDR2 YYNGEE. V lost 2 bases and J 3 bases, leaving 9 bases between the germline ends. The CDR3 nucleotides read TGTGCCAGCAGCGTCCAGGACGGCTACGAGCAGTACTTC. Amino acids: CASSVQDGYEQYF.

V usage is TRBV21-1 and J usage is TRBJ2-7; the table assigns TRBD1, which was not confirmed against the DNA. TRBV21-1 is labeled a pseudogene. This CDR3 has 16 residues. CDR3: CASSKERGPSSYEQYF. DNA of the CDR3: TGTGCCAGCAGCAAAGAAAGGGGCCCAAGCTCCTACGAGCAGTACTTC.

This clone was observed once. V gene TRBV4-1 combines with J gene TRBJ1-1; D not certain. The CDR3 length is 14 residues. Germline values: CDR1 MGHRA, CDR2 YSYEKL. V was cut by 4 bases and J by 1 base, with 10 bases left in between. The CDR3 loop is CASSRRTANTEAFF. The CDR3 region has the DNA TGCGCCAGCAGCCGACGGACGGCGAACACTGAAGCTTTCTTT.

This chain uses TRBV7-2 with TRBJ1-2; 7 positions agree with TRBD1. Germline values: CDR1 SGHTA, CDR2 FQGNSA. The CDR3 totals 13 residues. The V and J ends lost 8 bases and 4 bases, in that order; junction bases with no gene match: 7. Here the CDR3 DNA reads TGTGCCAGCCTGGGGGACAGTCGCTATGGCTACACCTTC. It is translated as CASLGDSRYGYTF.

This clone has a single count. CDR3 sequence (DNA): TGTGCCGTTTTTTACGGGTCATCTTCTAACTATGGCTACACCTTC. Protein sequence: CAVFYGSSSNYGYTF. The V gene is TRBV5-3, the J gene TRBJ1-2; D not resolved. TRBV5-3 is marked as an open reading frame, function uncertain. This CDR3 has 15 amino acids. Trimming took 10 bases from V and 0 from J, leaving 19 bases between them.

The rearrangement joins TRBV30 to TRBJ1-2, with 9 bases identical to TRBD1. This CDR3 is 13 amino acids long. V was pared by 1 base and J by 6 bases, with 3 bases of the junction left unmatched. Germline CDR1 GTSNPN, CDR2 SVGIG (reference sequence). CDR3: CAWSADRGNGYTF. The CDR3 DNA reads as TGTGCCTGGAGTGCGGACAGGGGTAATGGCTACACCTTC.

The chain joins TRBV2 to TRBJ2-7; D tentatively reads TRBD1 or TRBD2 (5 bases each). The CDR3 loop spans 14 amino acids. V lost 7 bases to trimming and J lost 0 bases, with 13 bases between them. Germline loops: CDR1 SNHLY, CDR2 FYNNEI. CDR3 in amino acids: CASKTGRLSYEQYF. DNA of the CDR3: TGTGCCAGCAAAACGGGGCGCCTCTCCTACGAGCAGTACTTC.

The chain joins TRBV27 to TRBJ2-7; tentatively, D is TRBD1 (5 bases). CDR3 length: 14 residues. Trimming left V 5 bases short and J 0 bases short, with 11 bases between. Germline V gene lookup returns CDR1 MNHEY and CDR2 SMNVEV (reference sequence). The CDR3 protein is CASSTYRYSYEQYF. As DNA, the CDR3 is TGTGCCAGCAGTACATACAGGTACTCCTACGAGCAGTACTTC.

The CDR3 nucleotides read TGCGCCAGCAGCTCAGGGGGCGAGAATCAGCCCCAGCATTTT. Its translation: CASSSGGENQPQHF. The chain employs TRBV5-1 and TRBJ1-5, with 8 bases fitting TRBD1. The CDR3 is 14 residues long. Germline CDR1 reads SGHRS; CDR2 reads YFSETQ. J was trimmed by 4 bases and V by 3 bases; bases with no gene match: 3.

In DNA form, the CDR3 reads TGCGCCAGCAGCTTAATGCGAACGCAGTATTTT. It translates to CASSLMRTQYF. The chain combines TRBV5-1 with TRBJ2-3; D unresolved. V lost 2 bases to trimming and J lost 9 bases, with 7 bases between them. CDR3 length: 11 amino acids. Germline assignment: CDR1 SGHRS and CDR2 YFSETQ. The entire variable domain, with the rest obtained from reference TRBV5-1 and TRBJ2-3, is as follows: KAGVTQTPRYLIKTRGQQVTLSCSPISGHRSVSWYQQTPGQGLQFLFEYFSETQRNKGNFPGRFSGRQFSNSRSEMNVSTLELGDSALYLCASSLMRTQYFGPGTRLTVL.

The CDR3 is CASSPYQETQYF. The CDR3 DNA is TGTGCCAGCTCACCGTACCAAGAGACCCAGTACTTC. V and J are TRBV18 and TRBJ2-5; no reliable D call. Trimming stripped 3 bases from V and 0 bases from J, with 2 bases between. Germline values: CDR1 KGHSH, CDR2 LQKENI. The length of the CDR3 is 12 residues.

J is TRBJ1-2 and V is TRBV6-6; no firm D call. CDR1 and CDR2 from the germline V gene are MNHNY and SVGAGI (reference sequence). The CDR3 is made up of 15 amino acids. Trimming shortened V by 2 bases and J by 1 base, and 11 bases separated the two germline ends. Here the CDR3 DNA reads TGTGCCAGCAGTTACAAAGGTCAAAATAACTATGGCTACACCTTC. Protein product: CASSYKGQNNYGYTF.

This clone came up once. The chain couples TRBV5-7 to TRBJ2-1; 9 bases match TRBD1. TRBV5-7 is an ORF for which the function is uncertain. Losses at the gene ends were 0 bases for V and 7 bases for J; bases not matched to a gene: 8. The length of the CDR3 is 16 residues. CDR3 DNA: TGTGCCAGCAGCTTGGTGATTTACAGGGGGCAAAATGAGCAGTTCTTC. Translation: CASSLVIYRGQNEQFF.

CDR3 loop: CASSLTSGGANEQFF. In DNA form, the CDR3 reads TGTGCCAGCAGCTTGACTAGCGGGGGGGCGAATGAGCAGTTCTTC. The chain employs TRBV7-2 and TRBJ2-1; TRBD2 matches 14 bases. This CDR3 spans 15 amino acids. Germline V gene lookup returns CDR1 SGHTA and CDR2 FQGNSA. Trimming removed 3 bases from V and 7 bases from J; junction bases left unmatched: 2.

The chain joins TRBV4-3 to TRBJ2-3; 9 bases line up with TRBD2. V lost 4 bases to trimming and J lost 4 bases; unmatched junction nucleotides: 6. Germline V gene data show CDR1 as LGHNA and CDR2 as YSLEER. There are 15 residues in the CDR3. CDR3: CASSRAGGLADTQYF. The CDR3 region has the DNA TGCGCCAGCAGCCGGGCGGGGGGGTTGGCAGATACGCAGTATTTT.

The V and J genes are TRBV7-2 and TRBJ2-3, with 7 bases that match TRBD2. Germline V CDR1 and CDR2: SGHTA, FQGNSA. V shed 5 bases and J 11 bases; nucleotides not matched to a gene: 7. CDR3 length: 12 amino acids. The CDR3 sequence: CASSPQRGGQYF. CDR3 nucleotides: TGTGCCAGCAGCCCCCAGCGGGGTGGGCAGTATTTT.

This rearrangement joins TRBV1 to TRBJ2-3; the table's D call TRBD2 went unverified against the DNA. TRBV1 is a pseudogene segment. The CDR3 contains 15 residues. CDR3 DNA sequence: TGCACCAGCAGCCAAGCACCGACTAGCGGGGGGACGCAGTATTTT. Translated: CTSSQAPTSGGTQYF.

The chain employs TRBV4-2 and TRBJ2-3, with 9 bases that match TRBD2. Losses at the gene ends were 4 bases for V and 6 bases for J; bases not matched to a gene: 5. The germline gives CDR1 LGHNA, CDR2 YNFKEQ. The CDR3 is made up of 14 amino acids. CDR3 loop: CASSRERGADTQYF. The CDR3 nucleotides read TGTGCCAGCAGCCGAGAGCGGGGGGCGGATACGCAGTATTTT.

J is TRBJ2-5 and V is TRBV4-1; D unclear. V was cut by 0 bases and J by 1 base, with 6 bases left in between. CDR1 MGHRA and CDR2 YSYEKL come from the germline V gene. The CDR3 covers 14 residues. The CDR3 coding sequence is TGCGCCAGCAGCCAAGATCCTATCCAAGAGACCCAGTACTTC. It encodes CASSQDPIQETQYF.

V is TRBV29-1 and J is TRBJ2-5; D unresolved. Germline V gives CDR1 SQVTM, CDR2 ANQGSEA. This CDR3 is built from 10 residues. The V gene lost 3 bases and the J gene lost 5 bases, with 4 bases spanning the gap. The CDR3 protein is CSVEGETQYF. The DNA of the CDR3 is TGCAGCGTTGAGGGGGAGACCCAGTACTTC.

V usage is TRBV5-1 and J usage is TRBJ2-7; TRBD2 is a possible D gene (5 bases). Germline V gene lookup returns CDR1 SGHRS and CDR2 YFSETQ. The CDR3 spans 14 residues. V was shortened by 0 bases and J by 2 bases, with 9 bases between the two germline ends. The CDR3 reads CASSLGLKTYEQYF. CDR3 nucleotide sequence: TGCGCCAGCAGCTTGGGACTAAAAACCTACGAGCAGTACTTC.